This T cell receptor (beta chain) was captured in a study of glioma-infiltrating T cells after dendritic cell vaccination. Overall study results and limits: Longer survival after dendritic cell vaccination followed higher pretreatment TIL content.

Primers: 60 V beta forward and 13 J beta reverse. Some clones are missing from TCRdb's copy, which holds only in-frame ones; the method was immunoSEQ multiplex PCR. Among roughly 60,000 clones, 70% to 90% were seen once, and the ten largest hold around 8.3%. Concerning this clone itself: Antigen: not known. The identical CDR3 is also encoded by other nucleotide sequences in the sample.

Noted time point: after dendritic cell vaccination, including at tumor progression/relapse. Only patients with spare fresh-frozen tumor and over two years of follow-up were included. The sample in question was blood, obtained after dendritic cell vaccination. The TCR comes from a human donor with glioblastoma.

The CDR3 loop reads CASSPDSNYGYTF. CDR3 DNA: TGTGCCAGCTCACCGGACAGTAACTATGGCTACACCTTC. V usage is TRBV18 and J usage is TRBJ1-2, with D perhaps matching TRBD1 (6 bases). Looked up from germline, CDR1 is KGHSH and CDR2 is LQKENI. V shed 3 bases and J shed 1 base, with 6 bases lying between them. The CDR3 has 13 residues.